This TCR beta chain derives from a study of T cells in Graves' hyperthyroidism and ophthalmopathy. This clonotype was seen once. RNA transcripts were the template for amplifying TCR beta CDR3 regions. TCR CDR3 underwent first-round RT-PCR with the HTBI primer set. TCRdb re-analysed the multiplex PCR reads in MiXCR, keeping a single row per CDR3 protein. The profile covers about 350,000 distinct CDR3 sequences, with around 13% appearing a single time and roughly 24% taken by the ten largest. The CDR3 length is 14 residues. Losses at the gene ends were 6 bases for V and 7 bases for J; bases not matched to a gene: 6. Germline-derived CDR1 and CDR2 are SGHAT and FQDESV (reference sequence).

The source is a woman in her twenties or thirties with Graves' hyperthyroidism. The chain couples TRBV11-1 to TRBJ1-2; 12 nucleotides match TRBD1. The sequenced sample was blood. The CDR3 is CASRPGTGGIGYTF. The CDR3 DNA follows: TGTGCCAGCAGGCCCGGGACAGGGGGCATTGGCTACACCTTC.